This TCR beta chain was identified in a study of shared clonotypes between healthy human individuals. The study's findings and limits: Generally, estimated richness proved larger in naive subsets than it did in memory subsets. The four-donor shared clonotypes exceeded non-shared clonotypes in generation probability, with non-shared ones scoring lower.

The CDR3 extends over 12 amino acids. CDR1 and CDR2 (germline): MDHEN, SYDVKM. Between the trimmed V and J ends, which lost 7 bases and 6 bases, there was a span of 11 bases. A split of CD4+ cells into CD45RA+ naive and CD45RA-negative memory subsets was performed. Of note for this clone: The antigen remains undetermined.

Replicate PCRs for sorted subsets used approximately 190 ng DNA; this equaled about 30,000 T cell genomes. Sequenced by immunoSEQ multiplex PCR; TCRdb stores in-frame clones only, minus some. The sample holds roughly 1,500,000 clones, approximately 98% seen once. The chain recombines TRBV28 with TRBJ2-3; D is unresolved. The clonotype was recovered from a man aged 25 to 45 in good health. Sequenced input: naive CD4+ T cells sorted from blood. Specified subset: CD45RA+ positively selected. CDR3 amino acids: CASTDVRDTQYF. The CDR3 DNA follows: TGTGCCAGCACCGACGTCCGCGATACGCAGTATTTT.